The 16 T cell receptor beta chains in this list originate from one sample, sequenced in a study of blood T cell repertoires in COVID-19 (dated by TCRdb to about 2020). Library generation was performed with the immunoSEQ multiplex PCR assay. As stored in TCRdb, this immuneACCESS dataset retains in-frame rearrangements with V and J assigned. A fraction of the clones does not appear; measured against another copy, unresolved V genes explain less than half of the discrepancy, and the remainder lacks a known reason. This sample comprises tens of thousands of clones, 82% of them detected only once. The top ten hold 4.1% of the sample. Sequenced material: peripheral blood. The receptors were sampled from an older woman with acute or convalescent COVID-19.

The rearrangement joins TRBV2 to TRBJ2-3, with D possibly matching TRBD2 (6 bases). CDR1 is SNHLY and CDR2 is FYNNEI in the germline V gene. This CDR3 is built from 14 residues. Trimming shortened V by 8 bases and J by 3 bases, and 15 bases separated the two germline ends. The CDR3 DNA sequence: TGTGCCAGCCTCGGCGGGGTTAGAACAGATACGCAGTATTTT. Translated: CASLGGVRTDTQYF.

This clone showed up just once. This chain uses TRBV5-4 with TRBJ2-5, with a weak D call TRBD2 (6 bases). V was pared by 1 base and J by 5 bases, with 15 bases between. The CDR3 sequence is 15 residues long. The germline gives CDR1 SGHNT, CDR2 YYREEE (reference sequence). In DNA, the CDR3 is TGTGCCAGCAGCTTGCGCGGGACGTGGGGTGAGACCCAGTACTTC. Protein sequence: CASSLRGTWGETQYF.

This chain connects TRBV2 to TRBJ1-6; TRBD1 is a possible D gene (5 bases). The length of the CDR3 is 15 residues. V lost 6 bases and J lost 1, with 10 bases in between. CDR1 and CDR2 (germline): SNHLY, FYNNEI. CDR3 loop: CASRSGGSYNSPLHF. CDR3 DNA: TGTGCCAGCAGGTCGGGGGGATCCTATAATTCACCCCTCCACTTT.

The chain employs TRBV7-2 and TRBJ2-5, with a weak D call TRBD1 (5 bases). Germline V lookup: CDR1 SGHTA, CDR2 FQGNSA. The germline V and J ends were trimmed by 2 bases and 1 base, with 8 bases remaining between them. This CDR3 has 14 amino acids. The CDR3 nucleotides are TGTGCCAGCAGCTTAAGCCAGGGCCAAGAGACCCAGTACTTC. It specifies CASSLSQGQETQYF.

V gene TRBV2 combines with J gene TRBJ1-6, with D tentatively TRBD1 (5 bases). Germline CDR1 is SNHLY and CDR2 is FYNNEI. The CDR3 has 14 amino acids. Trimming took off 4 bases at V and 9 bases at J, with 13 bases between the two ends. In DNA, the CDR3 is TGTGCCAGCAGTGTGGGGCAGGTCCTTTCACCCCTCCACTTT. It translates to CASSVGQVLSPLHF.

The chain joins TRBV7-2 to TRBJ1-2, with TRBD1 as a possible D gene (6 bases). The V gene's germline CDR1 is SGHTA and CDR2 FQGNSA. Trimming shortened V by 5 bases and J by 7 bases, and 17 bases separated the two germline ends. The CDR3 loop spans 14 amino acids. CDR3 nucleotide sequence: TGTGCCAGCAGCCAACAGGGAGAAGGGCGTGGCTACACCTTC. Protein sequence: CASSQQGEGRGYTF. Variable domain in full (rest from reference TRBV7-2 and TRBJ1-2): GAGVSQSPSNKVTEKGKDVELRCDPISGHTALYWYRQSLGQGLEFLIYFQGNSAPDKSGLPSDRFSAERTGGSVSTLTIQRTQQEDSAVYLCASSQQGEGRGYTFGSGTRLTVV.

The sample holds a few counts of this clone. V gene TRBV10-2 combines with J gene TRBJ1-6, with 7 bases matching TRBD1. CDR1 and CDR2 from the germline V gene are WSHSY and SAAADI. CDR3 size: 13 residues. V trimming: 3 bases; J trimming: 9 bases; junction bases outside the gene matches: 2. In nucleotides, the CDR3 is TGCGCCAGCAGTGACAGGGGGGTTTCACCCCTCCACTTT. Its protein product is CASSDRGVSPLHF.

The CDR3 nucleotides read TGTGCCAGCAGTGGGCCGGGACAGGCTTTTGGCAATCAGCCCCAGCATTTT. The encoded protein is CASSGPGQAFGNQPQHF. The chain links TRBV6-1 to TRBJ1-5, with 8 nucleotides matching TRBD1. The germline gives CDR1 MNHNS, CDR2 SASEGT. The CDR3 consists of 17 residues. The V and J ends lost 4 bases and 2 bases, in that order; junction bases with no gene match: 10.

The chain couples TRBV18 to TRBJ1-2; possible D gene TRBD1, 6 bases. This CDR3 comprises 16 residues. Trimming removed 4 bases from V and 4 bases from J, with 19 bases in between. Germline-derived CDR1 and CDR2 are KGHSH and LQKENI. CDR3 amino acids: CASSLSPGGEGYGYTF. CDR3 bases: TGTGCCAGCTCACTCTCTCCGGGGGGCGAGGGCTATGGCTACACCTTC.

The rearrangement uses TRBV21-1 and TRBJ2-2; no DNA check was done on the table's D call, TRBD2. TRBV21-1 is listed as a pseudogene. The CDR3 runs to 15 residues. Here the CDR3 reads CASREAGTPNGELFF. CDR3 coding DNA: TGTGCCAGCAGGGAGGCCGGGACTCCTAACGGGGAGCTGTTTTTT.

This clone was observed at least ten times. The CDR3 is CASSRNGGSDTQYF. Here the CDR3 DNA reads TGTGCCAGCAGCCGAAACGGGGGATCAGATACGCAGTATTTT. The rearrangement joins TRBV6-4 to TRBJ2-3, with TRBD2 as a possible D gene (6 bases). The CDR3 is 14 residues long. With 6 bases removed from V and 4 bases from J, the gap between germline ends came to 14 bases. Germline values: CDR1 MRHNA, CDR2 SNTAGT.

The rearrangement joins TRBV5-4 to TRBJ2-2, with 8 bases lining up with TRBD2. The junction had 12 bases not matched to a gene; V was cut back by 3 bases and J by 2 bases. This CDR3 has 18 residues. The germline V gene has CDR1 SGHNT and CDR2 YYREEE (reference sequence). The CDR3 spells CASSSRSRLARNTGELFF. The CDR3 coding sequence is TGTGCCAGCAGCTCCCGATCGAGACTAGCGCGAAACACCGGGGAGCTGTTTTTT.

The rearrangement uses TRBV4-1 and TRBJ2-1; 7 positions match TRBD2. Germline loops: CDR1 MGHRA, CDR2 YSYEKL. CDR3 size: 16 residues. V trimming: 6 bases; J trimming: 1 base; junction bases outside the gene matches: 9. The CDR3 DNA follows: TGCGCCAGCAGACCTCAAGCGGGACTATCCTACAATGAGCAGTTCTTC. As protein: CASRPQAGLSYNEQFF.

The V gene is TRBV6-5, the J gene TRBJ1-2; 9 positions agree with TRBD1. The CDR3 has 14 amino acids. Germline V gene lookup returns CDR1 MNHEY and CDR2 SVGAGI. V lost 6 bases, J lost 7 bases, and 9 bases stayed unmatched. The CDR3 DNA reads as TGTGCCAGCAGAGGGGGGACAGGGAGGCTTGGCTACACCTTC. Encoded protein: CASRGGTGRLGYTF.

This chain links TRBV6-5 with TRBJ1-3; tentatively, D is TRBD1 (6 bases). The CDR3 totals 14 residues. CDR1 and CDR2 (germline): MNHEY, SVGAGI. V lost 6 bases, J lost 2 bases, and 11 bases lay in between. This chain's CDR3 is CASRDSLTGNTIYF. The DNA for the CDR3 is TGTGCCAGCAGGGACAGCTTAACTGGAAACACCATATATTTT.

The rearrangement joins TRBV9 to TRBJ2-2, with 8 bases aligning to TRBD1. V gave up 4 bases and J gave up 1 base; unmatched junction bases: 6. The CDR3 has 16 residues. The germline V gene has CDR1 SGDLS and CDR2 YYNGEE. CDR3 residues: CASSMQTGGNTGELFF. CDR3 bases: TGTGCCAGCAGCATGCAAACAGGGGGGAACACCGGGGAGCTGTTTTTT.